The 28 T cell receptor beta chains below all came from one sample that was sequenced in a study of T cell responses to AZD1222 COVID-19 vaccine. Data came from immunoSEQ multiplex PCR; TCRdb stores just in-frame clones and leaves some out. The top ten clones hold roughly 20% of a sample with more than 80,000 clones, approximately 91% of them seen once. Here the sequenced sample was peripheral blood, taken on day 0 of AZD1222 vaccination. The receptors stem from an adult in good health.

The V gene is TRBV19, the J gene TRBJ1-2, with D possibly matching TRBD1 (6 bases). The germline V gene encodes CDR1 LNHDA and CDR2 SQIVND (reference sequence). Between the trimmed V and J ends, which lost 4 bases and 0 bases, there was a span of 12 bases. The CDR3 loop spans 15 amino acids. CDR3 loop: CASSRTAATNYGYTF. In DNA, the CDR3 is TGTGCCAGTAGTAGGACAGCTGCGACTAACTATGGCTACACCTTC.

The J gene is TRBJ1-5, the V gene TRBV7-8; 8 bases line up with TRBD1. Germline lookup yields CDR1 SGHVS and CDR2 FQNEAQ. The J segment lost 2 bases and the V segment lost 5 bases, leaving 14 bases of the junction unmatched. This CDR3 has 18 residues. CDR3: CASSISLGTGARNQPQHF. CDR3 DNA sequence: TGTGCCAGCAGCATTTCCCTCGGGACAGGAGCGCGCAATCAGCCCCAGCATTTT.

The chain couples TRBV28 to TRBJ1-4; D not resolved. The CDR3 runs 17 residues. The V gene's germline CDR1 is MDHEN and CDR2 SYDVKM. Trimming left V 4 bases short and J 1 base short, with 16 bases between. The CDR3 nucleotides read TGTGCCAGCAGTTCACGTACAACCTATAGAACTAATGAAAAACTGTTTTTT. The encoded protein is CASSSRTTYRTNEKLFF.

CDR3 region: CASSLGTATNNYGYTF. The DNA of the CDR3 is TGTGCCAGCTCCCTCGGGACAGCAACCAATAACTATGGCTACACCTTC. V gene TRBV18 combines with J gene TRBJ1-2; 7 bases fit TRBD1. The CDR3 contains 16 residues. CDR1 and CDR2 from the germline V gene are KGHSH and LQKENI. Germline trimming cut 6 bases from V and 1 base from J; bases unmatched to any gene: 11.

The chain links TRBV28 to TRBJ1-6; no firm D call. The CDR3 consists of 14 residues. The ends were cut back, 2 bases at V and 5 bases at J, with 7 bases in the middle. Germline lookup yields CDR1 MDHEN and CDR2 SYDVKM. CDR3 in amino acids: CASSLHRDNSPLHF. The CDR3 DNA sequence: TGTGCCAGCAGTTTACACAGAGATAATTCACCCCTCCACTTT.

The CDR3 region has the DNA TGTGCCAGTAGTATAGATCCCAGAAGATCTAACTATGGCTACACCTTC. Encoded protein: CASSIDPRRSNYGYTF. The chain couples TRBV19 to TRBJ1-2; D ambiguous. The CDR3 runs 16 residues. Trimming stripped 0 bases from V and 0 bases from J, with 11 bases between. Germline values: CDR1 LNHDA, CDR2 SQIVND (reference sequence).

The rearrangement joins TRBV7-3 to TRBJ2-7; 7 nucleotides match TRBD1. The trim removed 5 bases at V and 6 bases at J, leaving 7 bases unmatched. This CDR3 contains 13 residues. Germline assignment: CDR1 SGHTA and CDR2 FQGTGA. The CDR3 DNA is TGTGCCAGCAGCCCCGACAGGGTCCCCGAGCAGTACTTC. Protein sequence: CASSPDRVPEQYF.

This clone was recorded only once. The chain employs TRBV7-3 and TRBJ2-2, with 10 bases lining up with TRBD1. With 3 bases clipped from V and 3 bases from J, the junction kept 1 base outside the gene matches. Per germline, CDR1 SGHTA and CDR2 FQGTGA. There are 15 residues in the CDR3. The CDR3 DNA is TGTGCCAGCAGCTTTGGGACAGGGGACACCGGGGAGCTGTTTTTT. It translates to CASSFGTGDTGELFF.

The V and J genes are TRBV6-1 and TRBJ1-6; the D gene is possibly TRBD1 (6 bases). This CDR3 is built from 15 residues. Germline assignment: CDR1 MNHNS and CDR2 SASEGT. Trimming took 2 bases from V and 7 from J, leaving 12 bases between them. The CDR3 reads CASSEFAQGNSPLHF. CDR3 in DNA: TGTGCCAGCAGTGAATTTGCTCAGGGGAATTCACCCCTCCACTTT.

For the CDR3, the DNA is TGTGCCAGCAGCCTGGACTCGGGTAGGCCCCAGCATTTT. Encoded protein: CASSLDSGRPQHF. The chain couples TRBV5-4 to TRBJ1-5; D unresolved. The CDR3 loop spans 13 amino acids. Germline loops: CDR1 SGHNT, CDR2 YYREEE (reference sequence). Deletions cut 4 bases from V and 9 bases from J, with 14 bases between.

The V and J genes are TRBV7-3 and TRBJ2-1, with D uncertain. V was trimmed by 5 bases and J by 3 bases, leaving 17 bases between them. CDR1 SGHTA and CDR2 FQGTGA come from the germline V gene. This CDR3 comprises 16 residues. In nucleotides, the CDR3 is TGTGCCAGCAGCCCATTCACTACCTCCCTCTACAATGAGCAGTTCTTC. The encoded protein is CASSPFTTSLYNEQFF.

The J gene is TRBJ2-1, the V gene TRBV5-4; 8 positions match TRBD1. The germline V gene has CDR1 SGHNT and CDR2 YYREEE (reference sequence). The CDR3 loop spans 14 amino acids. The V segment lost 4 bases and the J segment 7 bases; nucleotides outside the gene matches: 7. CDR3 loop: CASSPLRTGNEQFF. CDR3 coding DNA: TGTGCCAGCAGCCCCCTCCGGACAGGGAATGAGCAGTTCTTC.

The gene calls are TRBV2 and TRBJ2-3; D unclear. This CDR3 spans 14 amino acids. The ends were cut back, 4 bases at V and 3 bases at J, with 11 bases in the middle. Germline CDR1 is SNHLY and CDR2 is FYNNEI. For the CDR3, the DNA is TGTGCCAGCAGTGGCAATATGGTTACAGATACGCAGTATTTT. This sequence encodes CASSGNMVTDTQYF.

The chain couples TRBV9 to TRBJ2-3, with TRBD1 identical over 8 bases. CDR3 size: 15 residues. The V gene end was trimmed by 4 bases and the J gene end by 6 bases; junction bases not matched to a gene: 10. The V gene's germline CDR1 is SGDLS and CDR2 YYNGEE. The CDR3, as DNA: TGTGCCAGCAGCCCGAAGGACAGGGCAGGGGATACGCAGTATTTT. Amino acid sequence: CASSPKDRAGDTQYF.

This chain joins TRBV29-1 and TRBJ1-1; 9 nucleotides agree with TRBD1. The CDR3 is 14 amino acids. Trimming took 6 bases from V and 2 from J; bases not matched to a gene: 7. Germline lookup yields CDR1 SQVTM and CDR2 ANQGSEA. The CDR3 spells CSVAGQGPNTEAFF. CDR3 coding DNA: TGCAGCGTAGCCGGACAGGGGCCTAACACTGAAGCTTTCTTT.

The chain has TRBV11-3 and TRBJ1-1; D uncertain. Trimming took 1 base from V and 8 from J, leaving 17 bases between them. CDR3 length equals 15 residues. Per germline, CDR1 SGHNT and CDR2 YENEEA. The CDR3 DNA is TGTGCCAGCAGCTTAGTTGCGGGCGGTGAAGGGGAAGCTTTCTTT. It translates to CASSLVAGGEGEAFF.

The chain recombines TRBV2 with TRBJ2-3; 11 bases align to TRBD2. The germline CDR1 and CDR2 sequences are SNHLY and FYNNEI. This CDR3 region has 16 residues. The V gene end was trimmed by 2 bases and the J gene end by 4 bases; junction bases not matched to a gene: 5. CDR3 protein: CASSEMLAGGADTQYF. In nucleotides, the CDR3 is TGTGCCAGCAGTGAAATGCTAGCGGGGGGAGCAGATACGCAGTATTTT. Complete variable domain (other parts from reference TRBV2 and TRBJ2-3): EPEVTQTPSHQVTQMGQEVILRCVPISNHLYFYWYRQILGQKVEFLVSFYNNEISEKSEIFDDQFSVERPDGSNFTLKIRSTKLEDSAMYFCASSEMLAGGADTQYFGPGTRLTVL.

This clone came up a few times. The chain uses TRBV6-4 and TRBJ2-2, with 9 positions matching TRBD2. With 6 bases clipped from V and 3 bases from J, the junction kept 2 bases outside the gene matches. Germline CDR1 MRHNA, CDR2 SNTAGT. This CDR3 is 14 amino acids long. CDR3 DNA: TGTGCCAGCAGGAAGCGGGGGGACACCGGGGAGCTGTTTTTT. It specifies CASRKRGDTGELFF.

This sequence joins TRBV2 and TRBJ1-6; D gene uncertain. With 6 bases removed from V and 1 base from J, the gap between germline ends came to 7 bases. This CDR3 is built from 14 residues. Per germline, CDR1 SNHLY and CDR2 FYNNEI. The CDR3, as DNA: TGTGCCAGCAGAGCGCAGTCCTATAATTCACCCCTCCACTTT. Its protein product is CASRAQSYNSPLHF.

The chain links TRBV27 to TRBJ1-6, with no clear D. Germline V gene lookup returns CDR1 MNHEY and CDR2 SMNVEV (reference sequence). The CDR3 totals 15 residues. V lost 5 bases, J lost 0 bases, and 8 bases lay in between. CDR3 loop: CASSPPHSYNSPLHF. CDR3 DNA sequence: TGTGCCAGCAGTCCCCCCCACTCCTATAATTCACCCCTCCACTTT.

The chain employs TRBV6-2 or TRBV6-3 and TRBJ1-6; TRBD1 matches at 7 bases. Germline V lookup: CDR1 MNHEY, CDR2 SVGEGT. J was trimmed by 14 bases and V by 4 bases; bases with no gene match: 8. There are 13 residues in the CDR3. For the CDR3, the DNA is TGTGCCAGCAGTTCCGAGGACAGGATCGCCCTCCACTTT. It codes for CASSSEDRIALHF.

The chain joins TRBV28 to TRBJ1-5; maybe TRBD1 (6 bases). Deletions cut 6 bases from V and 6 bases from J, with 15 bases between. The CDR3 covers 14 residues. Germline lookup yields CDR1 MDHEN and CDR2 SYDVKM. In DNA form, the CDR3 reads TGTGCCAGCAGGGCGCCAGGGGTGGCTCAGCCCCAGCATTTT. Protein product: CASRAPGVAQPQHF.

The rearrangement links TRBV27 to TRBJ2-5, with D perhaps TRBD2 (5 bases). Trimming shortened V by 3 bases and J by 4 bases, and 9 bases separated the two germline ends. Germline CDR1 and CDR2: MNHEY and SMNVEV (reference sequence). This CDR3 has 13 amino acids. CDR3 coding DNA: TGTGCCAGCAGTTTGAATCGGGGAGAGACCCAGTACTTC. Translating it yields CASSLNRGETQYF.

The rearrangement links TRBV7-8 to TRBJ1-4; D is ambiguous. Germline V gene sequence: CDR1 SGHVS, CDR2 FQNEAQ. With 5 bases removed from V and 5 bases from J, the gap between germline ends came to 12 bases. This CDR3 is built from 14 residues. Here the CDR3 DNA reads TGTGCCAGCAGCCCGAGATTTCCCAATGAAAAACTGTTTTTT. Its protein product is CASSPRFPNEKLFF.

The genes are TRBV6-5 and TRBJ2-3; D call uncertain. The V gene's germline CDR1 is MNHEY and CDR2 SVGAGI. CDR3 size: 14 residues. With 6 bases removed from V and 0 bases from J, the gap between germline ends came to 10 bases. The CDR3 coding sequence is TGTGCCAGCAGCTTCCGAACTAGCACAGATACGCAGTATTTT. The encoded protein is CASSFRTSTDTQYF.

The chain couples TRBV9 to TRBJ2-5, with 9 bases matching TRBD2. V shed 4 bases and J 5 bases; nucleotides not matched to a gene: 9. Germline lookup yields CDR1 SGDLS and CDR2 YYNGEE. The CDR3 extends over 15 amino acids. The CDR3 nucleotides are TGTGCCAGCAGCCCCCGCGGGGGGGCTGGGGAGACCCAGTACTTC. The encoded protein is CASSPRGGAGETQYF.

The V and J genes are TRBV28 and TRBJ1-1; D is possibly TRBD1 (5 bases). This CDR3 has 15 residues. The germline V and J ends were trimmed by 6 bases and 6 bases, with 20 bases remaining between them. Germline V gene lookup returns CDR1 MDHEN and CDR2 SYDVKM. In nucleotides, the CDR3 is TGTGCCAGCAGACCACAGTCCAGGGACGTCGCTGAAGCTTTCTTT. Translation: CASRPQSRDVAEAFF.

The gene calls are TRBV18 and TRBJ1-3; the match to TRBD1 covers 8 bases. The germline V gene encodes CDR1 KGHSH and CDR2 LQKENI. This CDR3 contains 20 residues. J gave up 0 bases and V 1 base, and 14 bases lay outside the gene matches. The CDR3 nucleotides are TGTGCCAGCTCACCACTTCCAGGGGAGAAGGGACAGGTCTCTGGAAACACCATATATTTT. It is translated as CASSPLPGEKGQVSGNTIYF.